This TCR beta chain is drawn from a study of human T cells and chemical hapten exposure. Turning to the study itself: The patch tests put 0.01% DPC on the skin of the upper back and were read 6 days later. Study findings and constraints: Expanded TCRs grouped into significantly more large CDR3 similarity clusters than controls produced.

The time point here: patch test 1, 2 weeks after DPC sensitization. Specified treatment: therapeutic diphenylcyclopropenone sensitization with weekly scalp DPC. Ten or more counts support this clonotype. The target antigen is unknown. Individual cDNA molecules had unique molecular identifiers attached to them by the library. TCRdb passed the RACE reads through MiXCR, listing each CDR3 protein once. The repertoire holds around 160,000 distinct CDR3 sequences, with about 14% as singletons. The junction had 8 bases not matched to a gene; V was cut back by 0 bases and J by 0 bases. The CDR3 is 17 amino acids. Germline V gives CDR1 DFQATT, CDR2 SNEGSKA (reference sequence).

The chain employs TRBV20-1 and TRBJ1-5; 7 nucleotides line up with TRBD1. Specimen: whole blood, collected in connection with sensitization to the hapten diphenylcyclopropenone (DPC). The TCR sequence derives from a woman in her twenties or thirties with alopecia areata. Some clones in this sample may be carry-over from other donors' samples. CDR3: CSAREATGTTSNQPQHF. The DNA of the CDR3 is TGCAGTGCTAGAGAGGCGACAGGGACTACTAGCAATCAGCCCCAGCATTTT.